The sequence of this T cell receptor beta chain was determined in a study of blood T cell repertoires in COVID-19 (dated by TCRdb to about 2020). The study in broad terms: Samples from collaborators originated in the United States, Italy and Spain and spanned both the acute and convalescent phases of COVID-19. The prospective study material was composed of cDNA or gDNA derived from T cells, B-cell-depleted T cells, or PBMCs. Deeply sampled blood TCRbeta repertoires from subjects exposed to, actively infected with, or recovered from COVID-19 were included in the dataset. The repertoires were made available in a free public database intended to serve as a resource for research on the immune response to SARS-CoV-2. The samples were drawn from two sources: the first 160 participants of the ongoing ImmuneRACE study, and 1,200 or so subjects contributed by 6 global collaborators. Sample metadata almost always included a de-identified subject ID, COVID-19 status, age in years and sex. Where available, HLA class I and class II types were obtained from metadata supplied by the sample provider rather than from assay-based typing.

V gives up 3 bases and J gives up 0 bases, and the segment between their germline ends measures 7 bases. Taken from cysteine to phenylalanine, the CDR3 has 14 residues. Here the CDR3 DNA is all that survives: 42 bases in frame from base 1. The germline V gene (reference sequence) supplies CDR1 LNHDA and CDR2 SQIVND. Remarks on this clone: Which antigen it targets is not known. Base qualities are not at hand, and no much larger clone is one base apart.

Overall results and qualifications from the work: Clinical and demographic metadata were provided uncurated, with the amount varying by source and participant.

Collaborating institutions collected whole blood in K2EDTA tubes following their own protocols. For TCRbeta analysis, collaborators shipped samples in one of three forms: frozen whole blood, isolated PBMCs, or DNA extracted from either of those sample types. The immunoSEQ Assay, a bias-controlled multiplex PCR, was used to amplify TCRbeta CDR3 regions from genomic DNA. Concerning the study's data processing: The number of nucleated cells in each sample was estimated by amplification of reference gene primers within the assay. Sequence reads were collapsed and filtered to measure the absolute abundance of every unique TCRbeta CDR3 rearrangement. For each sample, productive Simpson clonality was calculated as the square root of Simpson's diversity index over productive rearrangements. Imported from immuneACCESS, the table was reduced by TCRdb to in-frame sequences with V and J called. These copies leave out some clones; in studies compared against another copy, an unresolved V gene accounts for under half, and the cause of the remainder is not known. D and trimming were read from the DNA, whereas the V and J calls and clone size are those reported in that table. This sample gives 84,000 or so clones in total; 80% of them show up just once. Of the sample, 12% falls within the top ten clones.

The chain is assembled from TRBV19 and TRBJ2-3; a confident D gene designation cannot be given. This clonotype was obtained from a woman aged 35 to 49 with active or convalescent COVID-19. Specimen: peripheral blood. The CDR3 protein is CASSMQTSTDTQYF. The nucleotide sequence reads TGTGCCAGTAGTATGCAGACTAGCACAGATACGCAGTATTTT.